The source of this TCR beta chain is a study of cytomegalovirus exposure and HLA in healthy donors. The CDR3 extends over 16 amino acids. The repertoire was sequenced with immunoSEQ multiplex PCR; TCRdb's copy has only in-frame clones and lacks some. The data contain 50,000 to 70,000 clones, 85% to 95% of them singletons. Regarding the study as a whole: TCR beta chains numbering some 160 were designated cytomegalovirus-associated.

This clone was observed a single time. Its antigen is still unknown. The rearrangement links TRBV21-1 to TRBJ2-1; the table calls TRBD2, which could not be checked here. TRBV21-1 is deemed a pseudogene. The receptor was derived from a woman under 30 in good health and CMV-seropositive. Material for sequencing was PBMCs. Here the CDR3 reads CASSKDRTSPYNEQFF. The CDR3 region has the DNA TGTGCCAGCAGCAAGGACCGGACTAGCCCCTACAATGAGCAGTTCTTC.